Below, 5 T cell receptor beta chains from the same sample are listed, as sequenced in a study of neurological immune-mediated disorders. The time point here: longitudinal time-point 1 (baseline). In TCRdb, the 5' RACE reads were re-called with MiXCR into one record per CDR3 protein. Among some 71,000 distinct CDR3 sequences listed, 10% to 13% were seen once. The source material was PBMCs. The receptors here all came from a man under 40 in good health.

This clonotype appeared many times. This chain joins TRBV10-3 and TRBJ2-3; TRBD2 aligns across 10 bases. CDR3 size: 15 residues. V lost 7 bases, J lost 4 bases, and 8 bases stayed unmatched. The V gene's germline CDR1 is ENHRY and CDR2 SYGVKD. The CDR3 is CAIKRASGSPDTQYF. The CDR3 DNA sequence: TGTGCCATCAAGAGGGCTAGCGGGAGCCCAGATACGCAGTATTTT.

Many counts were recorded for this clonotype. The chain has TRBV20-1 and TRBJ2-5, with 11 nucleotides matching TRBD2. CDR3 length: 13 residues. The V gene's germline CDR1 is DFQATT and CDR2 SNEGSKA (reference sequence). V was pared by 6 bases and J by 6 bases, with 6 bases of the junction left unmatched. The DNA of the CDR3 is TGCAGTGCACCGACTAGCGGGGAAAAGACCCAGTACTTC. Its protein product is CSAPTSGEKTQYF.

The chain couples TRBV6-5 to TRBJ1-6, with a tentative D call TRBD1 (6 bases). Trimming pared 6 bases from V and 7 bases from J, leaving 10 bases between. Germline lookup yields CDR1 MNHEY and CDR2 SVGAGI. This CDR3 region has 13 residues. CDR3 sequence reads: CASRLTGNSPLHF. The CDR3 DNA follows: TGTGCCAGCAGACTCACAGGGAATTCACCCCTCCACTTT.

This chain joins TRBV7-3 and TRBJ2-7; a possible D gene is TRBD2 (5 bases). Germline CDR1 is SGHTA and CDR2 is FQGTGA. Trimming took off 0 bases at V and 3 bases at J, with 12 bases between the two ends. CDR3 length equals 15 residues. In DNA form, the CDR3 reads TGTGCCAGCAGCTTAACGTGGAGCGGAAACTACGAGCAGTACTTC. Its translation is CASSLTWSGNYEQYF.

This clonotype has at least ten counts. The chain has TRBV19 and TRBJ2-1, with TRBD2 identical over 7 bases. Germline-derived CDR1 and CDR2 are LNHDA and SQIVND (reference sequence). The V segment lost 5 bases and the J segment 5 bases; nucleotides outside the gene matches: 9. CDR3 length: 15 amino acids. CDR3 protein: CASSPGGRIDNEQFF. The CDR3, as DNA: TGTGCCAGTAGTCCGGGAGGCAGAATTGACAATGAGCAGTTCTTC.